This TCR beta chain was recorded in a study of T cell responses to AZD1222 COVID-19 vaccine. Study-wide findings and caveats: Spike-specific TCR breadth and depth both grew after two AZD1222 doses. Scientists sampled the repertoires only once the peak T cell response had passed. Variant regions that are unmutated are reportedly the target of nearly half of spike-specific TCRs. Dominant at 160-218 and 743-854, vaccine-associated CD4 TCRs also spanned spike.

Concerning this clone itself: The target antigen is unknown.

Using immunoSEQ multiplex PCR, the repertoire was profiled, and TCRdb retains in-frame clones only, with some absent. The sample lists more than 100,000 clones; around 92% were seen once. CDR1 is SEHNR and CDR2 is FQNEAQ in the germline V gene (reference sequence). The CDR3 totals 15 residues. V shed 5 bases and J shed 0 bases, with 13 bases lying between them. The sequence was obtained from an adult who received the AZD1222 COVID-19 vaccine. Sequencing was performed on peripheral blood, taken 28 days after the second AZD1222 dose. The rearrangement uses TRBV7-9 and TRBJ1-1; D is perhaps TRBD1 (6 bases). CDR3 in DNA: TGTGCCAGCAGCCATAAGGGGACACTGAACACTGAAGCTTTCTTT. Amino acid sequence: CASSHKGTLNTEAFF.